This T cell receptor beta chain derives from a study of blood T cell repertoires in COVID-19. Across the study: Sample material is recorded as cDNA or gDNA derived from T cells, B-cell-depleted T cells, or PBMCs.

Trimming cost V 6 bases and J 7 bases, with 10 bases left between them. Looked up from germline, CDR1 is MNHEY and CDR2 is SVGAGI. The CDR3 totals 12 residues. Sequenced by immunoSEQ multiplex PCR; TCRdb stores in-frame clones only, minus some. The sample holds about 180,000 clones, approximately 90% seen once. The sequenced sample consisted of peripheral blood. The TCR was taken from a woman aged 45-65 years with acute or convalescent COVID-19. The chain has TRBV6-5 and TRBJ1-5; D call uncertain. CDR3 loop: CASRQALQPQHF. CDR3 nucleotide sequence: TGTGCCAGCAGGCAGGCCCTCCAGCCCCAGCATTTT.